This passage covers 27 T cell receptor beta chains from one sample sequenced in a study of cytomegalovirus exposure and HLA in healthy donors. Primers: 60 Vbeta forward and 13 Jbeta reverse. The protocol was immunoSEQ multiplex PCR, while the TCRdb copy is restricted to in-frame clones and leaves out a portion. The repertoire shows tens of thousands of clones; the top ten hold 15%. The specimen was PBMCs. The receptors shown here come from a man aged 50-60 years in good health and CMV-seropositive.

The CDR3 nucleotides read TGCAGCGCGGGACAGAGCAATCAGCCCCAGCATTTT. This codes for CSAGQSNQPQHF. The J gene is TRBJ1-5, the V gene TRBV29-1; 7 nucleotides agree with TRBD1. The germline CDR1 and CDR2 sequences are SQVTM and ANQGSEA. This CDR3 comprises 12 residues. V lost 7 bases, J lost 1 base, and 1 base stayed unmatched.

This rearrangement joins TRBV2 to TRBJ1-1; D call uncertain. Deletions cut 2 bases from V and 2 bases from J, with 3 bases between. CDR3 length: 12 amino acids. The germline V gene has CDR1 SNHLY and CDR2 FYNNEI. CDR3 residues: CASSELNTEAFF. In nucleotides, the CDR3 is TGTGCCAGCAGTGAACTAAACACTGAAGCTTTCTTT.

The chain joins TRBV5-6 to TRBJ2-1; 7 bases map to TRBD1. After removal of 3 bases from V and 15 bases from J, the junction contained 12 bases not matched to a gene. The germline gives CDR1 SGHDT, CDR2 YYEEEE. This CDR3 has 13 amino acids. Written as DNA, the CDR3 is TGTGCCAGCAGCTCGGGGACAGTCCGAATACTGTTCTTC. Its protein product is CASSSGTVRILFF.

The chain carries TRBV7-2 and TRBJ1-1; D is ambiguous. This CDR3 region has 15 residues. CDR1 is SGHTA, CDR2 FQGNSA, per germline. V lost 2 bases to trimming and J lost 4 bases, with 14 bases between them. The CDR3 bases are TGTGCCAGCAGCTTACCTTTTCGACGGGGCACTGAAGCTTTCTTT. This sequence encodes CASSLPFRRGTEAFF.

V gene TRBV4-3 combines with J gene TRBJ1-5; possible D gene TRBD1, 5 bases. V lost 1 base and J 7 bases, leaving 11 bases between the germline ends. The CDR3 has 14 amino acids. The germline CDR1 and CDR2 sequences are LGHNA and YSLEER. The CDR3 region has the DNA TGCGCCAGCAGCCAAGGGAGGGGCGGCCAGCCCCAGCATTTT. Translated, it gives CASSQGRGGQPQHF.

The chain couples TRBV2 to TRBJ1-4; D possibly corresponds to TRBD1 (5 bases). Germline CDR1 is SNHLY and CDR2 is FYNNEI. This CDR3 contains 16 residues. Trimming stripped 5 bases from V and 8 bases from J, with 21 bases between. DNA of the CDR3: TGTGCCAGCAGTACCCTGGGACTCCCCTCGGGGGAAAAACTGTTTTTT. Protein: CASSTLGLPSGEKLFF.

The chain uses TRBV14 and TRBJ2-5, with 16 bases fitting TRBD2. CDR3 length equals 17 residues. The V gene end was trimmed by 4 bases and the J gene end by 5 bases; junction bases not matched to a gene: 7. Germline assignment: CDR1 SGHDN and CDR2 FVKESK. The CDR3 DNA sequence: TGTGCCAGCAGCCTCCGGGGACTAGCGGGAGGGGATGAGACCCAGTACTTC. It is translated as CASSLRGLAGGDETQYF. Filled out from reference TRBV14 and TRBJ2-5, the complete variable domain reads EAGVTQFPSHSVIEKGQTVTLRCDPISGHDNLYWYRRVMGKEIKFLLHFVKESKQDESGMPNNRFLAERTGGTYSTLKVQPAELEDSGVYFCASSLRGLAGGDETQYFGPGTRLLVL.

CDR3 protein: CASSLKAHQDNYGYTF. The CDR3 DNA reads as TGTGCCAGCAGTTTGAAGGCCCACCAGGATAACTATGGCTACACCTTC. This chain links TRBV27 with TRBJ1-2, with D unresolved. The CDR3 is made up of 16 amino acids. Germline CDR1 reads MNHEY; CDR2 reads SMNVEV (reference sequence). V was cut by 3 bases and J by 1 base, with 15 bases left in between.

The CDR3 protein is CASSLGAPVGSTEAFF. The CDR3 region has the DNA TGCGCCAGCAGCTTGGGTGCTCCGGTGGGGAGCACTGAAGCTTTCTTT. This chain joins TRBV5-1 and TRBJ1-1, with D unclear. The CDR3 is made up of 16 amino acids. Between the trimmed V and J ends, which lost 0 bases and 4 bases, there was a span of 16 bases. Germline values: CDR1 SGHRS, CDR2 YFSETQ.

J is TRBJ2-1 and V is TRBV11-2, with a weak D call TRBD2 (6 bases). There are 17 residues in the CDR3. Germline V gene data show CDR1 as SGHAT and CDR2 as FQNNGV. V was shortened by 5 bases and J by 6 bases, with 23 bases between the two germline ends. The CDR3 loop is CASSALLGGGISNEQFF. The CDR3 DNA sequence: TGTGCCAGCAGCGCCCTGCTCGGGGGAGGAATCTCCAATGAGCAGTTCTTC. The variable domain in full, completed from reference TRBV11-2 and TRBJ2-1, reads EAGVAQSPRYKIIEKRQSVAFWCNPISGHATLYWYQQILGQGPKLLIQFQNNGVVDDSQLPKDRFSAERLKGVDSTLKIQPAKLEDSAVYLCASSALLGGGISNEQFFGPGTRLTVL.

The chain links TRBV5-6 to TRBJ2-7; TRBD1 matches at 9 bases. This CDR3 comprises 17 residues. CDR1 is SGHDT and CDR2 is YYEEEE in the germline V gene. Trimming took 3 bases from V and 7 from J; bases not matched to a gene: 17. In nucleotides, the CDR3 is TGTGCCAGCAGCTCCTTCCGACAGGGGGAACTTCGCGGGGAGCAGTACTTC. It yields the protein CASSSFRQGELRGEQYF.

The chain is built from TRBV30 and TRBJ1-2, with 7 bases fitting TRBD1. The J segment lost 3 bases and the V segment lost 1 base, leaving 5 bases of the junction unmatched. The CDR3 sequence is 14 residues long. Germline CDR1 GTSNPN, CDR2 SVGIG (reference sequence). The CDR3 sequence is CAWSETGNYYGYTF. For the CDR3, the DNA is TGTGCCTGGAGTGAGACAGGGAACTACTATGGCTACACCTTC.

V and J are TRBV9 and TRBJ2-1; 8 nucleotides agree with TRBD2. The CDR3 covers 16 residues. The V and J ends lost 5 bases and 5 bases, in that order; junction bases with no gene match: 12. Looked up from germline, CDR1 is SGDLS and CDR2 is YYNGEE. In nucleotides, the CDR3 is TGTGCCAGCAGTCCGGGGGGGGGTCCCGTTAACAATGAGCAGTTCTTC. Translating gives CASSPGGGPVNNEQFF.

The gene calls are TRBV9 and TRBJ2-2; the match to TRBD2 covers 15 bases. V gave up 3 bases and J gave up 0 bases; unmatched junction bases: 3. This CDR3 spans 18 amino acids. Germline-derived CDR1 and CDR2 are SGDLS and YYNGEE. CDR3 sequence reads: CASSGGLAGGPNTGELFF. The CDR3 coding sequence is TGTGCCAGCAGCGGGGGACTAGCGGGAGGCCCGAACACCGGGGAGCTGTTTTTT.

The chain is built from TRBV6-1 and TRBJ2-2, with D possibly TRBD1 on 5 matching bases. This CDR3 contains 15 residues. Deletions cut 3 bases from V and 6 bases from J, with 14 bases between. Germline V gene sequence: CDR1 MNHNS, CDR2 SASEGT. Here the CDR3 DNA reads TGTGCCAGCAGTGAGGTAGGGGATCTGTCCGGGGAGCTGTTTTTT. This codes for CASSEVGDLSGELFF.

V gene TRBV7-2 combines with J gene TRBJ2-4, with TRBD1 matching over 10 bases. The germline gives CDR1 SGHTA, CDR2 FQGNSA. CDR3 length: 16 residues. Trimming took 0 bases from V and 7 from J; bases not matched to a gene: 6. The CDR3 nucleotides read TGTGCCAGCAGCTTAGCGGACAGGGGGGCCAGGAACATTCAGTACTTC. Its protein is CASSLADRGARNIQYF.

CDR3 protein: CASTGLAGAKNIQYF. The CDR3 DNA reads as TGTGCCAGCACTGGACTAGCGGGAGCCAAAAACATTCAGTACTTC. J is TRBJ2-4 and V is TRBV7-2; TRBD2 agrees at 11 bases. The CDR3 sequence is 15 residues long. J lost 0 bases, V lost 7 bases, and 2 bases had no gene match. Germline CDR1 is SGHTA and CDR2 is FQGNSA.

The chain employs TRBV14 and TRBJ1-1, with D unclear. Trimming cost V 4 bases and J 2 bases, with 11 bases left between them. This CDR3 has 14 residues. Germline lookup yields CDR1 SGHDN and CDR2 FVKESK. CDR3 sequence: CASSRLPRNTEAFF. The CDR3 coding sequence is TGTGCCAGCAGCCGGTTGCCCAGAAACACTGAAGCTTTCTTT.

V gene TRBV9 combines with J gene TRBJ2-1; tentative D call: TRBD1 (6 bases). Germline CDR1 is SGDLS and CDR2 is YYNGEE. CDR3 length: 15 amino acids. The V end lost 4 bases, the J end lost 8 bases, and 19 bases lay between the germline ends. CDR3 protein: CASSPPRGTTDEQFF. CDR3 DNA sequence: TGTGCCAGCAGCCCACCGCGAGGGACAACGGATGAGCAGTTCTTC.

The V gene is TRBV4-2, the J gene TRBJ1-5, with no clear D. CDR3 length equals 13 residues. The V and J ends lost 4 bases and 2 bases respectively, with 6 bases between them. Germline V gives CDR1 LGHNA, CDR2 YNFKEQ. CDR3 sequence reads: CASSPRGNQPQHF. Written as DNA, the CDR3 is TGTGCCAGCAGCCCCCGGGGCAATCAGCCCCAGCATTTT.

This rearrangement joins TRBV4-3 to TRBJ1-5; D gene unclear. The CDR3 spans 14 residues. The germline CDR1 and CDR2 sequences are LGHNA and YSLEER. V shed 4 bases and J shed 0 bases, with 7 bases lying between them. As DNA, the CDR3 is TGCGCCAGCAGCCCTCAGGCTAGCAATCAGCCCCAGCATTTT. It codes for CASSPQASNQPQHF.

The rearrangement links TRBV5-4 to TRBJ2-7; tentatively, D is TRBD1 (5 bases). CDR3 length equals 15 residues. In germline, CDR1 is SGHNT, CDR2 YYREEE (reference sequence). Trimming cost V 0 bases and J 6 bases, with 16 bases left between them. The CDR3 DNA is TGTGCCAGCAGCTTGGTGTTAGGGGATAGGAGCGAGCAGTACTTC. It translates to CASSLVLGDRSEQYF.

The V call is TRBV18, the J call TRBJ1-1; 9 bases match TRBD1. CDR3 length: 16 residues. V dropped 5 bases and J dropped 0; count of bases not matched to a gene: 7. CDR1 is KGHSH, CDR2 LQKENI, per germline. This CDR3 reads CASSVRTGAMNTEAFF. The CDR3 DNA sequence: TGTGCCAGCTCAGTTAGGACAGGGGCCATGAACACTGAAGCTTTCTTT.

V is TRBV7-9 and J is TRBJ2-5; 10 nucleotides agree with TRBD2. The germline V gene has CDR1 SEHNR and CDR2 FQNEAQ (reference sequence). This CDR3 is built from 16 residues. V lost 4 bases, J lost 1 base, and 6 bases stayed unmatched. In nucleotides, the CDR3 is TGTGCCAGCAGCTCCGGACTAGCGGAGACCCAAGAGACCCAGTACTTC. This codes for CASSSGLAETQETQYF.

The gene calls are TRBV6-1 and TRBJ1-5, with D uncertain. V was cut by 6 bases and J by 1 base, with 10 bases left in between. CDR1 MNHNS and CDR2 SASEGT come from the germline V gene. This CDR3 contains 14 residues. The CDR3 is CASRYILSNQPQHF. Written as DNA, the CDR3 is TGTGCCAGCAGATACATACTAAGCAATCAGCCCCAGCATTTT.

This rearrangement joins TRBV4-1 to TRBJ2-5, with unresolved D. With 2 bases removed from V and 1 base from J, the gap between germline ends came to 5 bases. Germline-derived CDR1 and CDR2 are MGHRA and YSYEKL. This CDR3 has 13 amino acids. Written as DNA, the CDR3 is TGCGCCAGCAGCCAAATATTCCAAGAGACCCAGTACTTC. It translates to CASSQIFQETQYF.

The chain employs TRBV7-8 and TRBJ2-1, with 7 nucleotides matching TRBD1. This CDR3 is built from 15 residues. CDR1 and CDR2 (germline): SGHVS, FQNEAQ. V was clipped by 1 base and J by 3 bases; unmatched bases: 3. The DNA for the CDR3 is TGTGCCAGCAGCTTAGTGGACAGGAGCTACAATGAGCAGTTCTTC. Translated: CASSLVDRSYNEQFF.